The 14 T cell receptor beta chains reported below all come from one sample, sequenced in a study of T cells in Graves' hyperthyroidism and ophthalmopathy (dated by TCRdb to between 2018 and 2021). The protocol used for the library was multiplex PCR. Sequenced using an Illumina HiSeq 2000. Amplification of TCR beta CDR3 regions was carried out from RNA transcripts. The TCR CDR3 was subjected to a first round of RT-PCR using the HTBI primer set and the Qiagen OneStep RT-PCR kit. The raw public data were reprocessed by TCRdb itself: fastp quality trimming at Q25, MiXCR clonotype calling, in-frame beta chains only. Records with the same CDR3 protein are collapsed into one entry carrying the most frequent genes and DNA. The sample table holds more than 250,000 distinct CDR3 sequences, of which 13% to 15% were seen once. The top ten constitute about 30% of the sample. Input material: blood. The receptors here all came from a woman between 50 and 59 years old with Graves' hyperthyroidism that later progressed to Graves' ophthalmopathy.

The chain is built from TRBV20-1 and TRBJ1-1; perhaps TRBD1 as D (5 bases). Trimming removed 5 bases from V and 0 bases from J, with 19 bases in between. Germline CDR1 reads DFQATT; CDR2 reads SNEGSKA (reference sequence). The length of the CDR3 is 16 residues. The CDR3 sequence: CSAQPLDRGVNTEAFF. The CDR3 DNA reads TGCAGTGCTCAACCCCTAGATCGGGGCGTGAACACTGAAGCTTTCTTT.

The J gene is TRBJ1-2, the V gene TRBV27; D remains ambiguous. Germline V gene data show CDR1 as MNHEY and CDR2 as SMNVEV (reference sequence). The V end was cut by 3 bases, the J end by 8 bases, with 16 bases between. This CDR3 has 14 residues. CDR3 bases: TGTGCCAGCAGTTTGTTGGGAAGCGAGAAGGGCTACACCTTC. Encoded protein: CASSLLGSEKGYTF.

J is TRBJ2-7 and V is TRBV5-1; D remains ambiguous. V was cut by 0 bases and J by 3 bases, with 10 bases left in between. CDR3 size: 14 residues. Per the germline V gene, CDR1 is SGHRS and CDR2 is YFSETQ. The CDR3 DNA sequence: TGCGCCAGCAGCTTGGTATCCGGCGTCTACGAGCAGTACTTC. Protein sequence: CASSLVSGVYEQYF.

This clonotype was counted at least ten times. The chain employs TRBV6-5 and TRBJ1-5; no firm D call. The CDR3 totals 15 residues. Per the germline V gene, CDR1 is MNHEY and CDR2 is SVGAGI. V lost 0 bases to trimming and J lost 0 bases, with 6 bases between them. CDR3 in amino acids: CASSYSTYSNQPQHF. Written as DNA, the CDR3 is TGTGCCAGCAGTTACTCGACGTATAGCAATCAGCCCCAGCATTTT.

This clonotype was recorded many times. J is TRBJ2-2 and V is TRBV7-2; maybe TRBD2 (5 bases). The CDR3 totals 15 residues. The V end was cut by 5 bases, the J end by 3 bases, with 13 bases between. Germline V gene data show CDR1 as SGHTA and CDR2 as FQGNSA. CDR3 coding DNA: TGTGCCAGCAGCCCACAAGAAGCGGACACCGGGGAGCTGTTTTTT. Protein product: CASSPQEADTGELFF.

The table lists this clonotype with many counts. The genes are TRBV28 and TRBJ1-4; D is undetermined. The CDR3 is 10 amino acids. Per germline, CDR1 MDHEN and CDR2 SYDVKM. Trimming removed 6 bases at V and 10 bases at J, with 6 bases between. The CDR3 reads CASRMGKLFF. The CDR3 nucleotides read TGTGCCAGCAGAATGGGAAAACTGTTTTTT.

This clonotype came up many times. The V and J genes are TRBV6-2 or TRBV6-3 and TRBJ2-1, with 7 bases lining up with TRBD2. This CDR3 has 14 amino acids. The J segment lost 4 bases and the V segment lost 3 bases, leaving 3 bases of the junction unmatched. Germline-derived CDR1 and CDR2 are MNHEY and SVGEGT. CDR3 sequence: CASSYMREYNEQFF. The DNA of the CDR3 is TGTGCCAGCAGTTATATGCGGGAGTACAATGAGCAGTTCTTC.

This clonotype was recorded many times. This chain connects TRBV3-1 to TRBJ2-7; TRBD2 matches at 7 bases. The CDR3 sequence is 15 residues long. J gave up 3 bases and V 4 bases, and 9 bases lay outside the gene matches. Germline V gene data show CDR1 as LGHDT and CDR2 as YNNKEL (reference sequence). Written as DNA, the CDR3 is TGTGCCAGCAGCCCACTAGCGTCTATCAGCTACGAGCAGTACTTC. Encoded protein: CASSPLASISYEQYF.

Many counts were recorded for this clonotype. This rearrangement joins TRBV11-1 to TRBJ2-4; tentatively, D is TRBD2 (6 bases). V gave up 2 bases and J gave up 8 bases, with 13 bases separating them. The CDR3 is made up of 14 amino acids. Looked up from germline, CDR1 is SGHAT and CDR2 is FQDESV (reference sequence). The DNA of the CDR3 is TGTGCCAGCAGCTTAAGGGCGGGATTGGACATTCAGTACTTC. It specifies CASSLRAGLDIQYF.

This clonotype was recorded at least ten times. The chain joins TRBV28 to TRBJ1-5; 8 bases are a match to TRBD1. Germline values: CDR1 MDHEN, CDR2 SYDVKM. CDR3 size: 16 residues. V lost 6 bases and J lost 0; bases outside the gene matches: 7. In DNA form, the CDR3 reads TGTGCCAGCAGGTCGGACAGGGTGTATAGCAATCAGCCCCAGCATTTT. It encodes CASRSDRVYSNQPQHF.

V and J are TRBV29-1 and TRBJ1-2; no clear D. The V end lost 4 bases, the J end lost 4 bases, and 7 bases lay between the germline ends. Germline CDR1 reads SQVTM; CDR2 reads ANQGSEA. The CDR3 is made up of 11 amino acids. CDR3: CSVAAVYGYTF. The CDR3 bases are TGCAGCGTTGCAGCGGTCTATGGCTACACCTTC.

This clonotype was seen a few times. The CDR3 DNA reads as TGTGCCAGCAGCTTAGGACGGATCCTGGGGCCTAATGAAAAACTGTTTTTT. It codes for CASSLGRILGPNEKLFF. The V and J genes are TRBV11-2 and TRBJ1-4, with a weak D call TRBD1 (5 bases). CDR1 SGHAT and CDR2 FQNNGV come from the germline V gene. The CDR3 totals 17 residues. The V end was cut by 1 base, the J end by 3 bases, with 15 bases between.

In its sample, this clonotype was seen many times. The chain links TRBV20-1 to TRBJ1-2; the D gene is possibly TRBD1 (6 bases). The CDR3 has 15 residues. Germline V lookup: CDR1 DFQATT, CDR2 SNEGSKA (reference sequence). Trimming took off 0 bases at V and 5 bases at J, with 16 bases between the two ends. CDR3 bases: TGCAGTGCTAGAGATCAAGGGTCAGGGGTTTATGGCTACACCTTC. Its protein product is CSARDQGSGVYGYTF.

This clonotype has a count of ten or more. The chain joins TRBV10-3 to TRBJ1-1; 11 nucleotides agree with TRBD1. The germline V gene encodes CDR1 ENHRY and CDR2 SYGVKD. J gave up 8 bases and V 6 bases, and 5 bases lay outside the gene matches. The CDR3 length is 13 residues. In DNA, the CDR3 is TGTGCCATCAGATTGGGACAGGGGGGCGAAGCTTTCTTT. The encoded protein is CAIRLGQGGEAFF.